These 11 T cell receptor beta chains originate from one sample sequenced in a study of blood T cell repertoires in COVID-19 (dated by TCRdb to the early 2020s). Library method: the immunoSEQ multiplex PCR assay. TCRdb retrieved this table from immuneACCESS and kept in-frame rearrangements only. Not all clones are present; in checked studies, unresolved V genes account for under half, and no reason is known for the remainder. The sample data list approximately 230,000 clones, and around 89% of these were observed just once. Roughly 4% of the sample is held by the ten biggest clonotypes. The sample taken for sequencing was PBMCs or T cells enriched from blood (not recorded which). These receptor sequences come from a young woman who had recovered from COVID-19.

In the case of this clone: Other DNA sequences within the sample encode an identical CDR3. The V and J genes are TRBV12-3 or TRBV12-4 and TRBJ1-1; no clear D. This CDR3 comprises 13 residues. Trimming shortened V by 1 base and J by 1 base, and 4 bases separated the two germline ends. CDR3 protein: CASSLGRNTEAFF. The CDR3 nucleotides are TGTGCCAGCAGTTTAGGGAGGAACACTGAAGCTTTCTTT.

V usage is TRBV28 and J usage is TRBJ2-3; a weak D match, TRBD1 (6 bases). V lost 4 bases, J lost 0 bases, and 14 bases lay in between. The length of the CDR3 is 16 residues. Germline CDR1 and CDR2: MDHEN and SYDVKM. The CDR3 coding sequence is TGTGCCAGCAGTTCCTACAGGGCGGGTAGCACAGATACGCAGTATTTT. It yields the protein CASSSYRAGSTDTQYF. The full variable domain, its missing parts supplied by reference TRBV28 and TRBJ2-3, is DVKVTQSSRYLVKRTGEKVFLECVQDMDHENMFWYRQDPGLGLRLIYFSYDVKMKEKGDIPEGYSVSREKKERFSLILESASTNQTSMYLCASSSYRAGSTDTQYFGPGTRLTVL.

J is TRBJ1-6 and V is TRBV28; D may be TRBD1 (5 bases). Germline CDR1 reads MDHEN; CDR2 reads SYDVKM. V was clipped by 3 bases and J by 6 bases, with 9 bases between them. The CDR3 has 14 residues. DNA for the CDR3: TGTGCCAGCAGTTTGCGACAGACTAATTCACCCCTCCACTTT. Amino acids: CASSLRQTNSPLHF.

J is TRBJ2-3 and V is TRBV28; D is possibly TRBD1 (6 bases). CDR3 length: 15 amino acids. The V gene's germline CDR1 is MDHEN and CDR2 SYDVKM. V lost 6 bases and J 6 bases, leaving 19 bases between the germline ends. CDR3 amino acids: CASSRPLQGADTQYF. The CDR3 region has the DNA TGTGCCAGCAGCCGACCTCTACAGGGTGCGGATACGCAGTATTTT.

The V gene is TRBV6-2 or TRBV6-3, the J gene TRBJ1-1; D is ambiguous. Germline loops: CDR1 MNHEY, CDR2 SVGEGT. This CDR3 region has 14 residues. With 6 bases removed from V and 1 base from J, the gap between germline ends came to 12 bases. This CDR3 reads CASSHPEGNTEAFF. The CDR3 DNA sequence: TGTGCCAGCAGCCACCCGGAGGGGAACACTGAAGCTTTCTTT.

The CDR3 region is CASSLWTATNEKLFF. CDR3 nucleotides: TGTGCCAGCAGTTTATGGACAGCCACTAATGAAAAACTGTTTTTT. V and J are TRBV28 and TRBJ1-4; perhaps TRBD1 as D (5 bases). With 0 bases removed from V and 2 bases from J, the gap between germline ends came to 7 bases. The CDR3 sequence is 15 residues long. The germline gives CDR1 MDHEN, CDR2 SYDVKM.

The genes are TRBV5-1 and TRBJ1-1; D is undetermined. The CDR3 has 15 residues. The ends were cut back, 3 bases at V and 5 bases at J, with 17 bases in the middle. Germline CDR1 and CDR2: SGHRS and YFSETQ. The CDR3 loop reads CASSSTLTRGTEAFF. In DNA form, the CDR3 reads TGCGCCAGCAGCTCTACACTTACTCGCGGAACTGAAGCTTTCTTT.

This chain uses TRBV18 with TRBJ2-1; the match to TRBD2 covers 9 bases. With V trimmed by 4 bases and J by 7 bases, 14 bases remained unmatched. The V gene's germline CDR1 is KGHSH and CDR2 LQKENI. The CDR3 has 17 amino acids. The CDR3: CASSQQREVPLGNEQFF. The CDR3 DNA is TGTGCCAGCTCACAACAGCGGGAGGTTCCCCTTGGGAATGAGCAGTTCTTC.

The chain is built from TRBV11-2 and TRBJ2-7; the match to TRBD1 covers 8 bases. The CDR3 runs to 14 residues. Germline lookup yields CDR1 SGHAT and CDR2 FQNNGV. With V trimmed by 5 bases and J by 3 bases, 6 bases remained unmatched. The CDR3 is CASSLDRVSYEQYF. The CDR3 nucleotides are TGTGCCAGCAGCCTGGACAGGGTAAGCTACGAGCAGTACTTC. Together with reference TRBV11-2 and TRBJ2-7, the CDR3 gives the full variable domain: EAGVAQSPRYKIIEKRQSVAFWCNPISGHATLYWYQQILGQGPKLLIQFQNNGVVDDSQLPKDRFSAERLKGVDSTLKIQPAKLEDSAVYLCASSLDRVSYEQYFGPGTRLTVT.

This sequence joins TRBV7-2 and TRBJ2-7; 9 bases map to TRBD1. The CDR3 sequence is 15 residues long. V shed 2 bases, J shed 2 bases, and the junction held 4 bases outside the gene matches. Germline lookup yields CDR1 SGHTA and CDR2 FQGNSA. CDR3: CASSLRRDRAYEQYF. The CDR3 DNA reads as TGTGCCAGCAGCTTAAGACGGGACAGGGCCTACGAGCAGTACTTC.

V gene TRBV19 combines with J gene TRBJ1-2; 9 bases match TRBD1. Germline values: CDR1 LNHDA, CDR2 SQIVND (reference sequence). CDR3 length: 14 residues. V lost 4 bases and J lost 3; bases outside the gene matches: 3. CDR3 amino acids: CASSSRDRDYGYTF. CDR3 DNA sequence: TGTGCCAGTAGTAGCCGGGACAGGGACTATGGCTACACCTTC.